This T cell receptor beta chain was captured in a study of blood T cell repertoires in COVID-19. Overall study: Researchers got acute and convalescent COVID-19 samples from the United States, Italy and Spain. Sources were T cells, B-cell-depleted T cells, or PBMCs; the material itself was cDNA or gDNA.

How the authors handled the data: Scientists estimated how many nucleated cells there were by amplifying reference gene primers. Using immunoSEQ multiplex PCR, the repertoire was profiled, and TCRdb retains in-frame clones only, with some absent. Clone size and the V and J calls come from that table; the DNA yielded D and trimming. Here the sample spans about 74,000 clones, around 86% being singletons. Germline CDR1 SEHNR, CDR2 FQNEAQ (reference sequence). This CDR3 region has 13 residues. The V and J ends lost 3 bases and 8 bases respectively, with 10 bases between them. The origin of this receptor is a woman older than 75 with active or convalescent COVID-19. Sequences were obtained from peripheral blood. The gene calls are TRBV7-9 and TRBJ1-4; D unresolved. The CDR3 region is CASSFILGEKLFF. DNA of the CDR3: TGTGCCAGCAGCTTCATTCTGGGCGAAAAACTGTTTTTT.